Sequencing of this TCR beta chain was carried out in a study of T cells after yellow fever vaccination. Study details: For low cell numbers, libraries were made with SMART-Seq v4 Ultra Low Input.

TCRdb reanalysed the 5' RACE reads using MiXCR and keeps one entry per CDR3 protein. The sample carries some 560,000 distinct CDR3 sequences, around a sixth recorded once. Trimming left V 1 base short and J 4 bases short, with 13 bases between. CDR1 and CDR2 (germline): LGHDT, YNNKEL (reference sequence). The CDR3 covers 15 residues. The clonotype comes from a man between 18 and 35 years old who received the YFV17D yellow fever vaccine. The V gene is TRBV3-1, the J gene TRBJ2-5; possible D gene TRBD1, 5 bases. The source material was PBMCs, sampled about 5 days after the first yellow fever vaccination. The CDR3 region is CASSQVKATVETQYF. Here the CDR3 DNA reads TGTGCCAGCAGCCAAGTTAAGGCGACAGTAGAGACCCAGTACTTC.